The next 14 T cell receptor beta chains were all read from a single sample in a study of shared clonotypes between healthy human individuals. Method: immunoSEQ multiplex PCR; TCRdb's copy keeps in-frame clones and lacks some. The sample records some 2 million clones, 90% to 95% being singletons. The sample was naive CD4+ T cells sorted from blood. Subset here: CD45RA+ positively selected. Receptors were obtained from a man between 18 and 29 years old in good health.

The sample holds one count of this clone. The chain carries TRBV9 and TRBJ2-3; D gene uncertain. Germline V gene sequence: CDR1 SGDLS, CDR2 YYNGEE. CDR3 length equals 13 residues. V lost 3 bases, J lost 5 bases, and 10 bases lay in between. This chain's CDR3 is CASSERFGDTQYF. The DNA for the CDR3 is TGTGCCAGCAGCGAGAGGTTTGGAGATACGCAGTATTTT.

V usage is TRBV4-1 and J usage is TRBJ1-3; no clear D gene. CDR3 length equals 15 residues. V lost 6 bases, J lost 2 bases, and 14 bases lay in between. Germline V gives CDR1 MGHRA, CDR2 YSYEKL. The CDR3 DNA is TGCGCCAGCAGTCCCGTGAGCTCCACTGGAAACACCATATATTTT. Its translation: CASSPVSSTGNTIYF.

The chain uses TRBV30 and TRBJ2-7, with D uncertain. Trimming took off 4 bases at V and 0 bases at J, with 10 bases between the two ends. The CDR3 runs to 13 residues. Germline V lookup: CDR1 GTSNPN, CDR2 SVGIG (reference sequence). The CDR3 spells CAWTATFSYEQYF. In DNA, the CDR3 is TGTGCCTGGACAGCTACATTCTCCTACGAGCAGTACTTC.

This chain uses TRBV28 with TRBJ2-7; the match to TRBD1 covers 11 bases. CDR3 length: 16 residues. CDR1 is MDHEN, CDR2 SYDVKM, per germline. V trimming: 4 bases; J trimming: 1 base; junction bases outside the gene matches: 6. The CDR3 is CASSYLGQGASYEQYF. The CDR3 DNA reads TGTGCCAGCAGTTACCTAGGACAGGGGGCGTCCTACGAGCAGTACTTC.

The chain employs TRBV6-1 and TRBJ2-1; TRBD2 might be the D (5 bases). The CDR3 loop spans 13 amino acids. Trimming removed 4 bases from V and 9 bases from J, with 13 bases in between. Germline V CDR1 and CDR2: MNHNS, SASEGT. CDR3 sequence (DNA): TGTGCCAGCAGTGCGACGATAGCGACTGAGCAGTTCTTC. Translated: CASSATIATEQFF.

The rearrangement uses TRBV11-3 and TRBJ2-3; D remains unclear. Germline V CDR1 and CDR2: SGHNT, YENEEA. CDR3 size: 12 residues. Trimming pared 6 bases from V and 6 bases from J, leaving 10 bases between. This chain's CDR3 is CASSPPGDTQYF. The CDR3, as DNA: TGTGCCAGCAGTCCCCCTGGGGATACGCAGTATTTT. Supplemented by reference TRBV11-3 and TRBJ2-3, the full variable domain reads EAGVVQSPRYKIIEKKQPVAFWCNPISGHNTLYWYLQNLGQGPELLIRYENEEAVDDSQLPKDRFSAERLKGVDSTLKIQPAELGDSAVYLCASSPPGDTQYFGPGTRLTVL.

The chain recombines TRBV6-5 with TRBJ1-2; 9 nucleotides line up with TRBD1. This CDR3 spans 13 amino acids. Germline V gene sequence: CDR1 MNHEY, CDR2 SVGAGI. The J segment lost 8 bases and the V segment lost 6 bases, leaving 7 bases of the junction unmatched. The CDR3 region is CASSGTGLGGYTF. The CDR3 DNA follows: TGTGCCAGCAGCGGGACAGGGCTAGGCGGCTACACCTTC.

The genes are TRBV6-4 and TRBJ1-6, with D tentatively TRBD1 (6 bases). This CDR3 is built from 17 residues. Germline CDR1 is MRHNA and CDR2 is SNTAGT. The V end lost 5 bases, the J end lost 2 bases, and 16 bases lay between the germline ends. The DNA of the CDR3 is TGTGCCAGCAGTCGTATCCTGCGGGGGCCCTATAATTCACCCCTCCACTTT. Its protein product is CASSRILRGPYNSPLHF.

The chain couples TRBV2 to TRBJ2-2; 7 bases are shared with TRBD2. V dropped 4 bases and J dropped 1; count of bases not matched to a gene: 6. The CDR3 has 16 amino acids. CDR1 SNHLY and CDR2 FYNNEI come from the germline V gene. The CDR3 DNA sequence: TGTGCCAGCAGTGCCACTAGCGTAAAGAACACCGGGGAGCTGTTTTTT. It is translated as CASSATSVKNTGELFF.

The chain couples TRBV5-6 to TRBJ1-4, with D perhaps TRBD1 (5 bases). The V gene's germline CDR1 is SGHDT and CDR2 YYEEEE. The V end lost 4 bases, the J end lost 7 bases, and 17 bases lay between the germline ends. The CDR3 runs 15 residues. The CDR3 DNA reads TGTGCCAGCAGCCGTGGGTCAGGGTCGTCTGAAAAACTGTTTTTT. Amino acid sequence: CASSRGSGSSEKLFF.

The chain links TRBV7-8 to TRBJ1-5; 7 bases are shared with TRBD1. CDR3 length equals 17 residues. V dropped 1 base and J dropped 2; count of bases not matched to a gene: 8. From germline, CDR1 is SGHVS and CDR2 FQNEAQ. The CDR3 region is CASSLGSGGNRNQPQHF. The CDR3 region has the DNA TGTGCCAGCAGCTTAGGGTCAGGGGGTAATCGCAATCAGCCCCAGCATTTT.

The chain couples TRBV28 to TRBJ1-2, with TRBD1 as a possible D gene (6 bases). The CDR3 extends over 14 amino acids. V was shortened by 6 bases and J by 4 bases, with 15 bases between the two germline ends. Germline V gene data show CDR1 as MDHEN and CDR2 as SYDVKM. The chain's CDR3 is CASRAGQTSYGYTF. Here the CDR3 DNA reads TGTGCCAGCAGGGCGGGACAAACCTCCTATGGCTACACCTTC.

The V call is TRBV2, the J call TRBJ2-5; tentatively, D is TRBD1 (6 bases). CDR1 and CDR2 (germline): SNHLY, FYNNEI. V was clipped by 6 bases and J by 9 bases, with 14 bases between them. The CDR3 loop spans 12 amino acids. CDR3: CASRVDSSPQYF. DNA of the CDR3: TGTGCCAGCAGGGTGGACAGTTCGCCCCAGTACTTC.

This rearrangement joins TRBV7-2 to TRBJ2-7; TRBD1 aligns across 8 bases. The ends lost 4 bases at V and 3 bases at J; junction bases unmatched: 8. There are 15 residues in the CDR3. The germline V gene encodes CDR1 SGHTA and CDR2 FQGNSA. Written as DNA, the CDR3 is TGTGCCAGCAGCTCGACAGGGGACCTACTCTACGAGCAGTACTTC. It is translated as CASSSTGDLLYEQYF.